The 5 T cell receptor beta chains in this list originate from one sample, sequenced in a study of T cells in Graves' hyperthyroidism and ophthalmopathy. TCR beta CDR3 region amplification was performed from RNA transcripts. TCR CDR3 regions were first amplified by RT-PCR with HTBI primers. TCRdb reprocessed the multiplex PCR reads with MiXCR, giving one entry per CDR3 protein. The sample yields around 290,000 distinct CDR3 sequences, over 15% seen once. The sequenced material came from blood. All receptors come from a woman aged 55-75 years with Graves' ophthalmopathy.

The chain recombines TRBV7-9 with TRBJ1-4; the match to TRBD1 covers 8 bases. The CDR3 consists of 13 residues. Germline values: CDR1 SEHNR, CDR2 FQNEAQ (reference sequence). Trimming removed 8 bases from V and 8 bases from J; junction bases left unmatched: 7. The CDR3 region has the DNA TGTGCCAGCCGCAGGGGGCTCGACGAAAAACTGTTTTTT. Its translation: CASRRGLDEKLFF.

The CDR3 nucleotides read TGCGCCAGCAGCCAAGATAGGGGGACTAGCGGGGTCAGTGATACGCAGTATTTT. It yields the protein CASSQDRGTSGVSDTQYF. The genes are TRBV4-3 and TRBJ2-3; 13 bases map to TRBD2. Germline-derived CDR1 and CDR2 are LGHNA and YSLEER. The junction had 9 bases not matched to a gene; V was cut back by 0 bases and J by 6 bases. This CDR3 comprises 18 residues.

The rearrangement uses TRBV7-3 and TRBJ1-2, with D hard to call. Germline CDR1 SGHTA, CDR2 FQGTGA. V was cut by 5 bases and J by 7 bases, with 20 bases left in between. The CDR3 has 15 residues. CDR3 sequence (DNA): TGTGCCAGCAGCCCACGGGCACTCGAAGGTGGTGGCTACACCTTC. This gives the protein CASSPRALEGGGYTF.

This clonotype was picked up many times. This chain links TRBV24-1 with TRBJ2-5; D ambiguous. Germline V gene data show CDR1 as KGHDR and CDR2 as SFDVKD. With 1 base removed from V and 5 bases from J, the gap between germline ends came to 7 bases. The CDR3 is 13 amino acids. The chain's CDR3 is CATSDLTAETQYF. CDR3 bases: TGTGCCACCAGTGATTTAACAGCGGAGACCCAGTACTTC.

The table lists this clonotype with many counts. This chain's CDR3 is CASRPFGQGAHQPQHF. The CDR3 DNA sequence: TGTGCCAGCAGACCGTTTGGACAGGGGGCACATCAGCCCCAGCATTTT. The genes are TRBV6-2 or TRBV6-3 and TRBJ1-5, with TRBD1 matching 11 bases. The germline V gene has CDR1 MNHEY and CDR2 SVGEGT. V dropped 6 bases and J dropped 5; count of bases not matched to a gene: 9. This CDR3 has 16 amino acids.